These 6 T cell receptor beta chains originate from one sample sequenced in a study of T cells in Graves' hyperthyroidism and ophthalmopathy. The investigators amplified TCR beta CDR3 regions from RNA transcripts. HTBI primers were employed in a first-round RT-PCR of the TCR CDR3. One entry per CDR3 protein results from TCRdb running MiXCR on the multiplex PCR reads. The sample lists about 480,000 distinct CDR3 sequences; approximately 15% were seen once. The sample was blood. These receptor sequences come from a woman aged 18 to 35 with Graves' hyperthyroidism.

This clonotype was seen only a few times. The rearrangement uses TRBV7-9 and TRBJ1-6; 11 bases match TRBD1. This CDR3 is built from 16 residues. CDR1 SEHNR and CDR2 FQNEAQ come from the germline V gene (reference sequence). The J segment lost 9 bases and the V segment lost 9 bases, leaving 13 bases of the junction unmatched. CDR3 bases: TGTGCCAGTAGCACAGGTGGACAGGGGGCAGGTTCACCCCTCCACTTT. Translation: CASSTGGQGAGSPLHF.

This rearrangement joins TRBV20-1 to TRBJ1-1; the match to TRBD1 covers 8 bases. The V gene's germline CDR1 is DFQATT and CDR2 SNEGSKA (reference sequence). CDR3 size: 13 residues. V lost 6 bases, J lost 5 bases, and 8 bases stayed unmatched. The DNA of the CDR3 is TGCAGTGCGGGACGACAGGGGTTGACTGAAGCTTTCTTT. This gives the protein CSAGRQGLTEAFF.

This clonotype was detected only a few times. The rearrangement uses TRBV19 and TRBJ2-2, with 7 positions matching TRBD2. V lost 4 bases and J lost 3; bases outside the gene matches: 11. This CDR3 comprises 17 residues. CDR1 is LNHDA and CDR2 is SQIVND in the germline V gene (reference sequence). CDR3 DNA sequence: TGTGCCAGTAGTACCCACCAGCGGGATACGTACACCGGGGAGCTGTTTTTT. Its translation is CASSTHQRDTYTGELFF.

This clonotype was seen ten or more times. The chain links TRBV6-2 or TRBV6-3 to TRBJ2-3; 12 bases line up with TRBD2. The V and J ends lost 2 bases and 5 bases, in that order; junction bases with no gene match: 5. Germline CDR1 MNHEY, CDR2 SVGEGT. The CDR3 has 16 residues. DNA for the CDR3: TGTGCCAGCAGTTACGCACTAGCGGGAGGTCAAGATACGCAGTATTTT. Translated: CASSYALAGGQDTQYF.

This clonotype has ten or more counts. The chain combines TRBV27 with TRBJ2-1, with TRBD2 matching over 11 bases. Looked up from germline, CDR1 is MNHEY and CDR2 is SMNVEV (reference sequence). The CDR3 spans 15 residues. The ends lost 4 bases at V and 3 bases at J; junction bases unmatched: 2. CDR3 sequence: CASSYLAGGYNEQFF. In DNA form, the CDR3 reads TGTGCCAGCAGTTACCTAGCGGGGGGCTACAATGAGCAGTTCTTC.

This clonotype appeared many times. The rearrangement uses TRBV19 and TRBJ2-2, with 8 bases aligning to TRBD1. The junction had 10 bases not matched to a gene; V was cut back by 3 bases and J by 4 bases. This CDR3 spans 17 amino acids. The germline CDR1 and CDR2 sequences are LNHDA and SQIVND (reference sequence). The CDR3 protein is CASSILKTGVGTGELFF. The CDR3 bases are TGTGCCAGTAGTATCCTGAAGACAGGGGTTGGCACCGGGGAGCTGTTTTTT.